Each of the 7 T cell receptor beta chains below was sequenced from the same sample in a study of blood T cells in healthy people across ages. Then a second PCR, running roughly 6 to 11 cycles, was carried out with a sample-barcoded 5' primer and a J-beta primer mix. TCRdb passed the 5' RACE reads through MiXCR, listing each CDR3 protein once. The sample carries over a million distinct CDR3 sequences, approximately 63% recorded once. Sequencing was carried out using blood. The receptors shown here come from a man in his late teens or twenties in good health.

About this clonotype itself: A much larger clone is a single base away; this may be a read error. The chain joins TRBV7-8 to TRBJ2-1; D may correspond to TRBD1 or TRBD2 (5 bases each). The V end was cut by 5 bases, the J end by 3 bases, with 14 bases between. The CDR3 covers 15 residues. The germline CDR1 and CDR2 sequences are SGHVS and FQNEAQ. The DNA of the CDR3 is TGTGCCAGCAGCCAAGGGGACGGCAACTACAATGAGCAGTTCTTC. It encodes CASSQGDGNYNEQFF.

This clonotype was picked up one time. This chain connects TRBV6-2 or TRBV6-3 to TRBJ2-2, with TRBD1 as a possible D gene (7 bases). Germline CDR1 MNHEY, CDR2 SVGEGT. The CDR3 sequence is 14 residues long. Trimming left V 8 bases short and J 1 base short, with 11 bases between. CDR3 nucleotide sequence: TGTGCCAGCGGCGGGACAGTGAACACCGGGGAGCTGTTTTTT. This sequence encodes CASGGTVNTGELFF.

V gene TRBV10-3 combines with J gene TRBJ2-1; no clear D. The CDR3 consists of 11 residues. Trimming shortened V by 4 bases and J by 10 bases, and 8 bases separated the two germline ends. The germline V gene encodes CDR1 ENHRY and CDR2 SYGVKD. This CDR3 reads CAISVGLEQFF. CDR3 DNA: TGTGCCATCAGTGTTGGTCTGGAGCAGTTCTTC.

The chain carries TRBV7-2 and TRBJ2-6; 9 bases line up with TRBD2. The germline gives CDR1 SGHTA, CDR2 FQGNSA. J was trimmed by 3 bases and V by 0 bases; bases with no gene match: 6. CDR3 length equals 18 residues. The CDR3 region is CASSLASGSLSGANVLTF. CDR3 nucleotides: TGTGCCAGCAGCTTAGCTAGCGGGAGTCTTAGTGGGGCCAACGTCCTGACTTTC.

This clonotype showed up just a few times. This sequence joins TRBV29-1 and TRBJ2-2, with a weak D call TRBD1 (6 bases). Trimming took off 7 bases at V and 1 base at J, with 10 bases between the two ends. Germline CDR1 and CDR2: SQVTM and ANQGSEA. The CDR3 runs to 13 residues. CDR3 nucleotide sequence: TGCAGCGCCTGGACAGTGAACACCGGGGAGCTGTTTTTT. Its translation: CSAWTVNTGELFF.

The chain joins TRBV25-1 to TRBJ2-5; D is unclear. Germline V gene data show CDR1 as MGHDK and CDR2 as SYGVNS. V dropped 1 base and J dropped 5 bases, with 8 bases sitting between them. This CDR3 comprises 13 residues. The CDR3 DNA sequence: TGTGCCAGCAGTGAATCCCCCCAGGAGACCCAGTACTTC. Residues: CASSESPQETQYF.

The chain couples TRBV7-2 to TRBJ1-2; possible D gene TRBD1, 6 bases. V lost 1 base to trimming and J lost 7 bases, with 7 bases between them. This CDR3 contains 12 residues. CDR1 and CDR2 (germline): SGHTA, FQGNSA. The CDR3 is CASSLGDIGYTF. CDR3 nucleotide sequence: TGTGCCAGCAGCTTAGGGGACATTGGCTACACCTTC.